Each of the 29 T cell receptor beta chains below was sequenced from the same sample in a study of blood T cell repertoires in COVID-19. Sequencing used immunoSEQ multiplex PCR; TCRdb keeps in-frame clones, though not all of them. The sample holds about 270,000 clones; roughly 90% are singletons and the top ten take 2.8%. Sequencing input: PBMCs or T cells enriched from blood (not recorded which). The source is a man between 40 and 49 years old who had been exposed to COVID-19.

This clone was picked up one time. J is TRBJ1-3 and V is TRBV5-5; tentative D call: TRBD1 (5 bases). Trimming pared 0 bases from V and 0 bases from J, leaving 10 bases between. This CDR3 region has 16 residues. Germline lookup yields CDR1 SGHKS and CDR2 YYEKEE (reference sequence). The CDR3 bases are TGTGCCAGCAGCTTGGACGGGACTGCCTCTGGAAACACCATATATTTT. As protein: CASSLDGTASGNTIYF.

This clone was counted a single time. The V and J genes are TRBV19 and TRBJ2-1, with a tentative D call TRBD2 (6 bases). The germline gives CDR1 LNHDA, CDR2 SQIVND (reference sequence). This CDR3 is 16 amino acids long. V was pared by 4 bases and J by 3 bases, with 16 bases between. CDR3: CASSTYRDSNYNEQFF. CDR3 DNA sequence: TGTGCCAGTAGTACATACCGGGACTCCAACTACAATGAGCAGTTCTTC.

This clone came up a few times. V and J are TRBV4-1 and TRBJ2-2, with 8 bases aligning to TRBD2. Germline V CDR1 and CDR2: MGHRA, YSYEKL. V was pared by 5 bases and J by 10 bases, with 9 bases of the junction left unmatched. The CDR3 length is 14 residues. The CDR3 DNA reads as TGCGCCAGCAGCTCCGGCGGGGGGTTTAAGGAGCTGTTTTTT. Protein: CASSSGGGFKELFF.

The chain combines TRBV5-1 with TRBJ2-2; TRBD1 matches at 7 bases. J gave up 4 bases and V 4 bases, and 7 bases lay outside the gene matches. Germline CDR1 reads SGHRS; CDR2 reads YFSETQ. The CDR3 loop spans 15 amino acids. Here the CDR3 DNA reads TGCGCCAGCAGCACAGGGACAGAGATCACCGGGGAGCTGTTTTTT. Its translation: CASSTGTEITGELFF. The full variable domain, with the rest looked up from reference TRBV5-1 and TRBJ2-2, is KAGVTQTPRYLIKTRGQQVTLSCSPISGHRSVSWYQQTPGQGLQFLFEYFSETQRNKGNFPGRFSGRQFSNSRSEMNVSTLELGDSALYLCASSTGTEITGELFFGEGSRLTVL.

In its sample, this clone was seen once. This chain connects TRBV7-8 to TRBJ2-2, with 8 nucleotides matching TRBD1. The junction had 5 bases not matched to a gene; V was cut back by 3 bases and J by 8 bases. Germline assignment: CDR1 SGHVS and CDR2 FQNEAQ. The length of the CDR3 is 14 residues. The CDR3 DNA is TGTGCCAGCAGCTTCAGGACAGGGTCGGGGGAGCTGTTTTTT. This codes for CASSFRTGSGELFF.

This chain links TRBV3-1 (or the pseudogene TRBV3-2) with TRBJ2-7, with TRBD2 matching over 11 bases. This CDR3 has 15 amino acids. Germline V lookup: CDR1 LGHDT, CDR2 YNNKEL (reference sequence). Unmatched junction bases numbered 1, after V lost 1 base and J lost 2 bases. The CDR3 DNA follows: TGTGCCAGCAGCCAAGTAGCGGGAGGGCCCTACGAGCAGTACTTC. Protein: CASSQVAGGPYEQYF.

The count of this clone is one. The V call is TRBV9, the J call TRBJ1-2; D unclear. Germline V lookup: CDR1 SGDLS, CDR2 YYNGEE. V lost 4 bases and J lost 8, with 15 bases in between. CDR3 size: 13 residues. The chain's CDR3 is CASSPYGFGGYTF. The DNA of the CDR3 is TGTGCCAGCAGCCCCTACGGGTTCGGAGGCTACACCTTC.

The rearrangement joins TRBV24-1 to TRBJ2-7, with 9 bases that match TRBD2. The length of the CDR3 is 16 residues. V gave up 2 bases and J gave up 4 bases; unmatched junction bases: 8. Germline V CDR1 and CDR2: KGHDR, SFDVKD. This CDR3 is CATSDSSSGSLYEQYF. The CDR3 nucleotides are TGTGCCACCAGTGATTCTAGTAGCGGGAGCTTGTACGAGCAGTACTTC.

V gene TRBV7-2 combines with J gene TRBJ2-1; a weak D match, TRBD2 (5 bases). The germline V and J ends were trimmed by 3 bases and 8 bases, with 17 bases remaining between them. Germline lookup yields CDR1 SGHTA and CDR2 FQGNSA. The CDR3 runs 15 residues. CDR3 in DNA: TGTGCCAGCAGCTTCCGGCAGGCGGGTCGCGATGAGCAGTTCTTC. Translating it yields CASSFRQAGRDEQFF.

The J gene is TRBJ1-2, the V gene TRBV7-9; possible D gene TRBD1, 5 bases. Trimming shortened V by 9 bases and J by 4 bases, and 15 bases separated the two germline ends. Germline V gene data show CDR1 as SEHNR and CDR2 as FQNEAQ (reference sequence). CDR3 length: 13 amino acids. The CDR3 coding sequence is TGTGCCAGTGAAAATGTACAGGCCTATGGCTACACCTTC. Translation gives CASENVQAYGYTF.

The genes are TRBV29-1 and TRBJ1-1, with D perhaps TRBD1 (5 bases). Trimming took 2 bases from V and 10 from J, leaving 14 bases between them. CDR1 SQVTM and CDR2 ANQGSEA come from the germline V gene. The CDR3 covers 12 residues. The CDR3 here is CSVEMLTGVAFF. The CDR3 region has the DNA TGCAGCGTTGAAATGCTGACGGGGGTAGCTTTCTTT.

The chain recombines TRBV5-1 with TRBJ1-6; TRBD1 matches 10 bases. The V gene's germline CDR1 is SGHRS and CDR2 YFSETQ. This CDR3 is 16 amino acids long. J lost 9 bases, V lost 3 bases, and 9 bases had no gene match. The CDR3 sequence: CASSSGQGGIGSPLHF. The CDR3 bases are TGCGCCAGCAGCTCCGGACAGGGGGGAATAGGTTCACCCCTCCACTTT.

The chain employs TRBV11-3 and TRBJ2-7; D may be TRBD2 (5 bases). Trimming removed 0 bases from V and 3 bases from J, with 12 bases in between. Germline V CDR1 and CDR2: SGHNT, YENEEA. The CDR3 runs 15 residues. The CDR3: CASSLDAKRSYEQYF. The CDR3 DNA reads as TGTGCCAGCAGCTTAGATGCCAAGCGGAGCTACGAGCAGTACTTC.

The rearrangement uses TRBV14 and TRBJ2-1; D gene uncertain. CDR1 is SGHDN, CDR2 FVKESK, per germline. The CDR3 is made up of 15 amino acids. V shed 0 bases and J shed 9 bases, with 15 bases lying between them. The CDR3 DNA follows: TGTGCCAGCAGCCAAGACCAATTTGTTCGGTTTGAGCAGTTCTTC. It codes for CASSQDQFVRFEQFF.

V gene TRBV19 combines with J gene TRBJ1-1, with a tentative D call TRBD1 (5 bases). V was pared by 0 bases and J by 4 bases, with 12 bases between. CDR1 and CDR2 from the germline V gene are LNHDA and SQIVND (reference sequence). This CDR3 comprises 15 residues. CDR3 nucleotides: TGTGCCAGTAGTATAGACAGGGAAATTGGCACTGAAGCTTTCTTT. Protein: CASSIDREIGTEAFF.

The chain carries TRBV7-3 and TRBJ1-1; D unresolved. V lost 1 base and J lost 7, with 7 bases in between. The CDR3 spans 12 residues. CDR1 is SGHTA, CDR2 FQGTGA, per germline. CDR3 amino acids: CASSLRADEAFF. The CDR3 DNA reads TGTGCCAGCAGCTTAAGGGCAGATGAAGCTTTCTTT.

The chain has TRBV18 and TRBJ2-7, with D perhaps matching TRBD1 (6 bases). This CDR3 comprises 12 residues. V gave up 6 bases and J gave up 5 bases, with 11 bases separating them. Germline V lookup: CDR1 KGHSH, CDR2 LQKENI. CDR3 sequence: CASSQGSNEQYF. CDR3 in DNA: TGTGCCAGCTCCCAGGGGTCTAACGAGCAGTACTTC.

The chain has TRBV9 and TRBJ2-7; D is uncertain. Trimming took 0 bases from V and 3 from J, leaving 10 bases between them. From germline, CDR1 is SGDLS and CDR2 YYNGEE. This CDR3 is built from 14 residues. The CDR3 region has the DNA TGTGCCAGCAGCGTAGCTGGGCAAGGCTACGAGCAGTACTTC. Translation gives CASSVAGQGYEQYF.

The chain links TRBV28 to TRBJ2-7, with TRBD2 identical over 11 bases. Germline CDR1 is MDHEN and CDR2 is SYDVKM. The CDR3 extends over 17 amino acids. Unmatched junction bases numbered 9, after V lost 5 bases and J lost 0 bases. The CDR3 loop reads CASSRIASGRLSYEQYF. As DNA, the CDR3 is TGTGCCAGCAGTAGAATCGCTAGCGGGAGGCTCTCCTACGAGCAGTACTTC.

The chain links TRBV5-4 to TRBJ2-7; 10 nucleotides match TRBD2. Germline CDR1 is SGHNT and CDR2 is YYREEE (reference sequence). The CDR3 consists of 16 residues. J gave up 7 bases and V 4 bases, and 14 bases lay outside the gene matches. CDR3 in amino acids: CASSAWTSGYMGEQYF. Here the CDR3 DNA reads TGTGCCAGCAGCGCTTGGACTAGCGGTTACATGGGGGAGCAGTACTTC.

The chain has TRBV14 and TRBJ1-1; D is possibly TRBD1 (6 bases). V gave up 4 bases and J gave up 4 bases, with 16 bases separating them. The CDR3 is 15 residues long. Germline V gene lookup returns CDR1 SGHDN and CDR2 FVKESK. For the CDR3, the DNA is TGTGCCAGCAGCCGAATCAGGGGTTCTCGCACTGAAGCTTTCTTT. Residues: CASSRIRGSRTEAFF.

The chain carries TRBV7-8 and TRBJ1-1; D remains ambiguous. Trimming cost V 3 bases and J 1 base, with 6 bases left between them. The CDR3 sequence is 13 residues long. Germline CDR1 reads SGHVS; CDR2 reads FQNEAQ. The CDR3 DNA follows: TGTGCCAGCAGCTTTTCGGGGAACACTGAAGCTTTCTTT. It translates to CASSFSGNTEAFF.

The V call is TRBV10-2, the J call TRBJ2-1, with 11 bases matching TRBD2. The CDR3 contains 16 residues. Germline V gene lookup returns CDR1 WSHSY and CDR2 SAAADI. J lost 7 bases, V lost 6 bases, and 11 bases had no gene match. The CDR3 spells CASSLSSGRATNEQFF. CDR3 coding DNA: TGCGCCAGCAGCCTAAGTAGCGGGAGGGCTACAAATGAGCAGTTCTTC.

The chain recombines TRBV28 with TRBJ1-2; 7 bases line up with TRBD1. The CDR3 totals 13 residues. Unmatched junction bases numbered 3, after V lost 5 bases and J lost 3 bases. Germline loops: CDR1 MDHEN, CDR2 SYDVKM. The CDR3 sequence is CASSPGGDYGYTF. The CDR3, as DNA: TGTGCCAGCAGTCCAGGGGGAGACTATGGCTACACCTTC.

The gene calls are TRBV6-5 and TRBJ2-3, with D tentatively TRBD1 (5 bases). This CDR3 spans 14 amino acids. Germline CDR1 is MNHEY and CDR2 is SVGAGI. Trimming cost V 4 bases and J 1 base, with 9 bases left between them. CDR3 loop: CASSSTTGTDTQYF. Here the CDR3 DNA reads TGTGCCAGCAGTTCCACGACAGGCACAGATACGCAGTATTTT.

CDR3: CASSGQSVYGYTF. CDR3 coding DNA: TGTGCCAGCAGCGGACAATCAGTCTATGGCTACACCTTC. The chain combines TRBV9 with TRBJ1-2; no reliable D call. Deletions cut 3 bases from V and 4 bases from J, with 10 bases between. The CDR3 is made up of 13 amino acids. Germline CDR1 SGDLS, CDR2 YYNGEE. Filled out from reference TRBV9 and TRBJ1-2, the complete variable domain reads DSGVTQTPKHLITATGQRVTLRCSPRSGDLSVYWYQQSLDQGLQFLIQYYNGEERAKGNILERFSAQQFPDLHSELNLSSLELGDSALYFCASSGQSVYGYTFGSGTRLTVV.

This clone has only one observation. The V call is TRBV30, the J call TRBJ2-3; 8 nucleotides match TRBD1. V shed 4 bases and J 5 bases; nucleotides not matched to a gene: 2. This CDR3 has 12 amino acids. Germline values: CDR1 GTSNPN, CDR2 SVGIG (reference sequence). CDR3 region: CAWTQGEDTQYF. CDR3 bases: TGTGCCTGGACACAGGGGGAAGATACGCAGTATTTT.

CDR3 coding DNA: TGTGCCAGCAGCTCAGGAGACAGGCCGGTGACCTTC. Protein sequence: CASSSGDRPVTF. This sequence joins TRBV7-9 and TRBJ1-2; TRBD1 is a possible D gene (6 bases). Germline V gene data show CDR1 as SEHNR and CDR2 as FQNEAQ (reference sequence). CDR3 size: 12 residues. V was trimmed by 4 bases and J by 14 bases, leaving 17 bases between them.

The rearrangement links TRBV5-1 to TRBJ2-1; 9 bases fit TRBD1. Germline V lookup: CDR1 SGHRS, CDR2 YFSETQ. Trimming removed 4 bases from V and 1 base from J; junction bases left unmatched: 9. The CDR3 contains 17 residues. CDR3 sequence reads: CASSRDRDRVSYNEQFF. The CDR3 DNA reads as TGCGCCAGCAGCCGTGACCGGGACAGGGTGTCCTACAATGAGCAGTTCTTC.